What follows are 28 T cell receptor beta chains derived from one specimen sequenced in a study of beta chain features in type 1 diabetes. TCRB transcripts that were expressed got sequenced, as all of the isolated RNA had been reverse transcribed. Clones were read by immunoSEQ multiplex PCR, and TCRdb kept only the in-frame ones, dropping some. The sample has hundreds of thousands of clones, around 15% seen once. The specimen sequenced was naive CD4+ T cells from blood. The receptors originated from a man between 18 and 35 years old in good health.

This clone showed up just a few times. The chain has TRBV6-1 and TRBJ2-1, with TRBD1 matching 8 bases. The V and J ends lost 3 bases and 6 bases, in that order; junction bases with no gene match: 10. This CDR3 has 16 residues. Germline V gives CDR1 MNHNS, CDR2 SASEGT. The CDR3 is CASSEPGTGKGNEQFF. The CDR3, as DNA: TGTGCCAGCAGTGAGCCCGGGACAGGTAAAGGCAATGAGCAGTTCTTC.

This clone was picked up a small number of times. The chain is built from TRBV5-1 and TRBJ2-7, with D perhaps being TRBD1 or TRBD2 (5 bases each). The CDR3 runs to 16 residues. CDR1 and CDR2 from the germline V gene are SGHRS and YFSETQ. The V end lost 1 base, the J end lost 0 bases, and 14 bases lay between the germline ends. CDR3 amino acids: CASSLSGTAASYEQYF. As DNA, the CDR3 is TGCGCCAGCAGCTTGTCCGGGACCGCTGCCTCCTACGAGCAGTACTTC. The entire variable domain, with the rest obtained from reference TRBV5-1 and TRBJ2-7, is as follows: KAGVTQTPRYLIKTRGQQVTLSCSPISGHRSVSWYQQTPGQGLQFLFEYFSETQRNKGNFPGRFSGRQFSNSRSEMNVSTLELGDSALYLCASSLSGTAASYEQYFGPGTRLTVT.

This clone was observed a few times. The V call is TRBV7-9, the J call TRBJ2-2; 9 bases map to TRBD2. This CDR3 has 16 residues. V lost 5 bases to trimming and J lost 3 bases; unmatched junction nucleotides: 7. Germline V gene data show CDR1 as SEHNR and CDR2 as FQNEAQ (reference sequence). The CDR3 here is CASSRGGLAHTGELFF. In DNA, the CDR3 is TGTGCCAGCAGCCGGGGGGGACTAGCCCACACCGGGGAGCTGTTTTTT.

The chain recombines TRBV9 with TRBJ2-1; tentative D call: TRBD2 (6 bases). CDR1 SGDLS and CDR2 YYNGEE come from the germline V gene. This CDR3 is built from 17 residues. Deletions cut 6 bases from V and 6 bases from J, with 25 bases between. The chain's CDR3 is CASTRTGLQVRGNEQFF. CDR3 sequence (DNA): TGTGCCAGCACCCGGACGGGACTCCAGGTTCGGGGCAATGAGCAGTTCTTC.

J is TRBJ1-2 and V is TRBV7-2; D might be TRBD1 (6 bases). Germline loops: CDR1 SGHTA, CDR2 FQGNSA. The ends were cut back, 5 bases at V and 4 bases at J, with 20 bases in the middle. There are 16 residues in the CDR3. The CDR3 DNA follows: TGTGCCAGCAGCACACGAGATGGCCAGGGGCTCTATGGCTACACCTTC. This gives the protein CASSTRDGQGLYGYTF.

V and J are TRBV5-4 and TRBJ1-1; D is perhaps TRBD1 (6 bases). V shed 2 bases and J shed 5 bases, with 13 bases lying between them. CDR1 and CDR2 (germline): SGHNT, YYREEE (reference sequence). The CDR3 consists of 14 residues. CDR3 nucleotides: TGTGCCAGCAGCTTAAACAGGGAAGAAACTGAAGCTTTCTTT. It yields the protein CASSLNREETEAFF.

CDR3 sequence: CASSPDSIYEQYF. CDR3 coding DNA: TGTGCCAGCTCACCCGACTCTATCTACGAGCAGTACTTC. The V call is TRBV18, the J call TRBJ2-7, with no clear D. The CDR3 is 13 residues long. V gave up 3 bases and J gave up 3 bases, with 9 bases separating them. The germline gives CDR1 KGHSH, CDR2 LQKENI.

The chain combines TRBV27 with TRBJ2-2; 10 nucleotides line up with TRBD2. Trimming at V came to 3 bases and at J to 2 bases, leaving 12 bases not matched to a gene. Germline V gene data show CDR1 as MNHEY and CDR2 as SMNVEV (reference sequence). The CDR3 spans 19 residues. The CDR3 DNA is TGTGCCAGCAGTTTGGGGACTAGCGTTGGATCGCCTAACACCGGGGAGCTGTTTTTT. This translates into CASSLGTSVGSPNTGELFF.

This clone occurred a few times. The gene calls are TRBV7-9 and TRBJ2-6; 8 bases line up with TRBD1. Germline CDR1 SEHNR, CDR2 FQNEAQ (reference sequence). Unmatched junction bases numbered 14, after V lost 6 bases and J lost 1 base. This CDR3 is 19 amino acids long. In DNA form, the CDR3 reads TGTGCCAGCAGATGGCTAGGACAGGGTTCCCCGTCTGGGGCCAACGTCCTGACTTTC. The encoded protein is CASRWLGQGSPSGANVLTF.

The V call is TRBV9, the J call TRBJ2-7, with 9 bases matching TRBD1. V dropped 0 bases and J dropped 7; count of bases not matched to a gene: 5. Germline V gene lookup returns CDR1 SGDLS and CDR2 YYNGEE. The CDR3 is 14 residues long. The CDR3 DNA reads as TGTGCCAGCAGCGTAGGGGGACAGGGCGTGGAGCAGTACTTC. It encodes CASSVGGQGVEQYF.

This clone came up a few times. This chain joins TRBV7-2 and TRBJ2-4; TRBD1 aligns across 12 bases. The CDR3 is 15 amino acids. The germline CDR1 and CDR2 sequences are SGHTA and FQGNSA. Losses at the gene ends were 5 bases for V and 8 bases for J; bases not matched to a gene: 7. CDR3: CASSRGTGGSYIQYF. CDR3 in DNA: TGTGCCAGCAGCCGTGGGACAGGGGGCTCATACATTCAGTACTTC.

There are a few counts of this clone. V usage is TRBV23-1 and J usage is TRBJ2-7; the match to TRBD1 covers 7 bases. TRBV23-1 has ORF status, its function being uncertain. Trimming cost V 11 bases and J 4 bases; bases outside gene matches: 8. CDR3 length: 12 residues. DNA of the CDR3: TGCGCCTCGTGGGACAGAGTTTACGAGCAGTACTTC. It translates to CASWDRVYEQYF.

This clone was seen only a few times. The chain's CDR3 is CASSLAGGQGFTEAFF. In DNA form, the CDR3 reads TGTGCCAGCAGCTTGGCCGGGGGACAGGGTTTCACTGAAGCTTTCTTT. The chain links TRBV5-4 to TRBJ1-1; 9 positions agree with TRBD1. The trim removed 0 bases at V and 4 bases at J, leaving 7 bases unmatched. Germline V gives CDR1 SGHNT, CDR2 YYREEE (reference sequence). The length of the CDR3 is 16 residues.

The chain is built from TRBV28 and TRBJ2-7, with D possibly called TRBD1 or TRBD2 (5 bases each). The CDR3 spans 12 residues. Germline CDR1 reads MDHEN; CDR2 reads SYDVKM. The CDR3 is CVITRGFNEQYF. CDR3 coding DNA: TGTGTCATCACGAGGGGTTTCAACGAGCAGTACTTC.

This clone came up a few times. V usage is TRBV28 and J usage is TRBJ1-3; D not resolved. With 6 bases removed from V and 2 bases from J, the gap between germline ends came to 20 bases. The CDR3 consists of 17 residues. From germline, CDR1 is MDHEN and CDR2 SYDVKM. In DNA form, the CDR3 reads TGTGCCAGCAGACAATTTTACCTGGAGCCTCCTGGAAACACCATATATTTT. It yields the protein CASRQFYLEPPGNTIYF. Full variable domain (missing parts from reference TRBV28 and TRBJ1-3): DVKVTQSSRYLVKRTGEKVFLECVQDMDHENMFWYRQDPGLGLRLIYFSYDVKMKEKGDIPEGYSVSREKKERFSLILESASTNQTSMYLCASRQFYLEPPGNTIYFGEGSWLTVV.

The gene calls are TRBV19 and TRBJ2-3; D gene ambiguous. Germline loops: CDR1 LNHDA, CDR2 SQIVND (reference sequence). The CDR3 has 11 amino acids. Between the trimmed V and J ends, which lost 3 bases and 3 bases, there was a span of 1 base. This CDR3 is CASSMTDTQYF. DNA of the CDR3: TGTGCCAGTAGTATGACAGATACGCAGTATTTT.

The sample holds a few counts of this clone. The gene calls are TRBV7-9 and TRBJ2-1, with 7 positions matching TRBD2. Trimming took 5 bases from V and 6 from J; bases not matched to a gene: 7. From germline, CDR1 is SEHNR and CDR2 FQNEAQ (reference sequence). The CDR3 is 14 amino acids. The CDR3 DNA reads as TGTGCCAGCAGCCGGATGACTAGCCTCAATGAGCAGTTCTTC. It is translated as CASSRMTSLNEQFF. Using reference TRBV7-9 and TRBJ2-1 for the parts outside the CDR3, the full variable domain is DTGVSQNPRHKITKRGQNVTFRCDPISEHNRLYWYRQTLGQGPEFLTYFQNEAQLEKSRLLSDRFSAERPKGSFSTLEIQRTEQGDSAMYLCASSRMTSLNEQFFGPGTRLTVL.

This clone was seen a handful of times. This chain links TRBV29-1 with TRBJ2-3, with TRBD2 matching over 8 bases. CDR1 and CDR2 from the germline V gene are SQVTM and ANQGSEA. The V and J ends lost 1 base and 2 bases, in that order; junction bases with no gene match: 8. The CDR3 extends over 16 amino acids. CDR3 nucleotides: TGCAGCGTTGAAGGGGGACTAGGCCCACACACAGATACGCAGTATTTT. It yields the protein CSVEGGLGPHTDTQYF.

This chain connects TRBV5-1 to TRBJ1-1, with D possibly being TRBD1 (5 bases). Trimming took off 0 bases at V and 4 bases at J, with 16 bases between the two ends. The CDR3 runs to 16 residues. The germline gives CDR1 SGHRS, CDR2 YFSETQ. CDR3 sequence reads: CASSLVPQAEGTEAFF. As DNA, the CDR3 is TGCGCCAGCAGCTTGGTCCCACAGGCGGAGGGCACTGAAGCTTTCTTT.

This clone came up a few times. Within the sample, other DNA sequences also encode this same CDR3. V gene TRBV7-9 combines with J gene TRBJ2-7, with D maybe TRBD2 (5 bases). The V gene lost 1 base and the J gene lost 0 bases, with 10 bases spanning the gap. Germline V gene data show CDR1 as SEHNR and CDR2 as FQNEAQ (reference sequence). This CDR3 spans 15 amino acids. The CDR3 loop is CASSLGAGSSYEQYF. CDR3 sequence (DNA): TGTGCCAGCAGCTTAGGTGCGGGCAGCTCCTACGAGCAGTACTTC.

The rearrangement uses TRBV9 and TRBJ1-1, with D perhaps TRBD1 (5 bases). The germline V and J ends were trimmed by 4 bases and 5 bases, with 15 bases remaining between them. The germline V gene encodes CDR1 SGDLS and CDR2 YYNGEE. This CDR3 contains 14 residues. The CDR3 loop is CASSLSYGGTEAFF. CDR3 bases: TGTGCCAGCAGCCTTTCCTACGGGGGAACTGAAGCTTTCTTT.

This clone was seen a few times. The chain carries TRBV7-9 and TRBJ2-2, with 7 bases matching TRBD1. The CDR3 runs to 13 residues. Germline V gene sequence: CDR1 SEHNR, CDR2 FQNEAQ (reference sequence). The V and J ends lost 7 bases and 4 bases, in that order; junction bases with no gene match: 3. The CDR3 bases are TGTGCCAGCAACAGGGGCAGCACCGGGGAGCTGTTTTTT. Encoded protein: CASNRGSTGELFF. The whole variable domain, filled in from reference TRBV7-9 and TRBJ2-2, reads DTGVSQNPRHKITKRGQNVTFRCDPISEHNRLYWYRQTLGQGPEFLTYFQNEAQLEKSRLLSDRFSAERPKGSFSTLEIQRTEQGDSAMYLCASNRGSTGELFFGEGSRLTVL.

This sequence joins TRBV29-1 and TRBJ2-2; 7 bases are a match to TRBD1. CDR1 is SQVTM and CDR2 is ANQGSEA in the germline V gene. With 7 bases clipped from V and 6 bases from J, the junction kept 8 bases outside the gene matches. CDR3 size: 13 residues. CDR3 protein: CSARQGPPGELFF. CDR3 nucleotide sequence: TGCAGCGCTCGACAGGGCCCTCCCGGGGAGCTGTTTTTT.

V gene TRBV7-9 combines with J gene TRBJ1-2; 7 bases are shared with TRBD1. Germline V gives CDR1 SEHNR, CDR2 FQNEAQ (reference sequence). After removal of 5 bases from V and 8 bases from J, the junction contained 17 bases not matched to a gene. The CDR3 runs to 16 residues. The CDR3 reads CASSPIRLGTAIGYTF. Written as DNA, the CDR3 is TGTGCCAGCAGCCCGATTCGTCTCGGGACAGCTATCGGCTACACCTTC. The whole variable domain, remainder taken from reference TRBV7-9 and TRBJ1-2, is DTGVSQNPRHKITKRGQNVTFRCDPISEHNRLYWYRQTLGQGPEFLTYFQNEAQLEKSRLLSDRFSAERPKGSFSTLEIQRTEQGDSAMYLCASSPIRLGTAIGYTFGSGTRLTVV.

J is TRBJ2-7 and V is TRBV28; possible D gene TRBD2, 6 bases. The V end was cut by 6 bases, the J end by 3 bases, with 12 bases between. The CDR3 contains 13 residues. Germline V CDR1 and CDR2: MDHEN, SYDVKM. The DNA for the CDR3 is TGTGCCAGCAGCAGTGGCGGGATCTACGAGCAGTACTTC. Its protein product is CASSSGGIYEQYF.

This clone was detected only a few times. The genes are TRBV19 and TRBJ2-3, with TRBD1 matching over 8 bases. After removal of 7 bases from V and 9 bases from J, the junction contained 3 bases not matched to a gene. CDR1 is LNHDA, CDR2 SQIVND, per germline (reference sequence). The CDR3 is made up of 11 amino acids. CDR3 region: CASTRQGTQYF. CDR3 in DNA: TGTGCCAGTACCCGACAGGGGACGCAGTATTTT.

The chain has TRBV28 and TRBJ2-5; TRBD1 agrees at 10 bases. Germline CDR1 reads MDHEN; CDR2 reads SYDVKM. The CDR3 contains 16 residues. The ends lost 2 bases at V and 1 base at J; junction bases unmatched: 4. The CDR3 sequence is CASSLLDRGSQETQYF. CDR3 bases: TGTGCCAGCAGTTTACTGGACAGGGGGAGCCAAGAGACCCAGTACTTC. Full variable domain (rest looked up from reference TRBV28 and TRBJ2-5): DVKVTQSSRYLVKRTGEKVFLECVQDMDHENMFWYRQDPGLGLRLIYFSYDVKMKEKGDIPEGYSVSREKKERFSLILESASTNQTSMYLCASSLLDRGSQETQYFGPGTRLLVL.

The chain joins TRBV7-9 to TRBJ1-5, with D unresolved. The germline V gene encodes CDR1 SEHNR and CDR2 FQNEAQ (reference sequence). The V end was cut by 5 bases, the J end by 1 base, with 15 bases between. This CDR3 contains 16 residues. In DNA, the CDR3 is TGTGCCAGCAGCCCCGCCGGGGTTGGAAGCAATCAGCCCCAGCATTTT. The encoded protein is CASSPAGVGSNQPQHF.